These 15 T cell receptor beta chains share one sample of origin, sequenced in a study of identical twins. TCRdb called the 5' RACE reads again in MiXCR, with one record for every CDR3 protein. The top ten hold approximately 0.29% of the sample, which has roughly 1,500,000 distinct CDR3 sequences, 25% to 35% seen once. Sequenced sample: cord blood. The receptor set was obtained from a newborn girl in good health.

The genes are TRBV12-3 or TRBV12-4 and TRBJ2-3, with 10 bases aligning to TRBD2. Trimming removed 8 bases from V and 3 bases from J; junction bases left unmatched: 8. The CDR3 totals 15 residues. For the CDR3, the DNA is TGTGCCAGCCTCGGGACTAGCGAGTCAACAGATACGCAGTATTTT. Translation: CASLGTSESTDTQYF.

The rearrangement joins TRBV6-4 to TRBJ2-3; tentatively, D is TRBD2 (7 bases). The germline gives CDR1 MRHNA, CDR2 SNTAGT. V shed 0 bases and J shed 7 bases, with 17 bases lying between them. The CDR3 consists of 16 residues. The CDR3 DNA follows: TGTGCCAGCAGTGACTCGATTTGGGGGGGCCAGTATACGCAGTATTTT. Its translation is CASSDSIWGGQYTQYF.

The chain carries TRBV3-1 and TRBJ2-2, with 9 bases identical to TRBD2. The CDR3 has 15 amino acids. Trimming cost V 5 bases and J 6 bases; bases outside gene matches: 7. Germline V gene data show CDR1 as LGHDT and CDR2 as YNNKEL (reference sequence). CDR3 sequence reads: CASSYSGRLAGELFF. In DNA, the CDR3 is TGTGCCAGCAGCTATAGCGGGAGATTAGCCGGGGAGCTGTTTTTT.

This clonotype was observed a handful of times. The CDR3: CASSQETGVHEQYF. DNA of the CDR3: TGCGCCAGCAGCCAGGAGACAGGGGTCCACGAGCAGTACTTC. The V and J genes are TRBV4-1 and TRBJ2-4; 8 nucleotides agree with TRBD1. Matching the DNA end better, TRBJ2-7 makes the J call doubtful. The CDR3 is made up of 14 amino acids. CDR1 MGHRA and CDR2 YSYEKL come from the germline V gene.

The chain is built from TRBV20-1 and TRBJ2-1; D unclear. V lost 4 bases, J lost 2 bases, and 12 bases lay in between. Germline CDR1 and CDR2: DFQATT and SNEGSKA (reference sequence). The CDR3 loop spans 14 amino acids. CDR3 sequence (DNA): TGCAGTGCTATCCTCGCCCCGCCCTACAATGAGCAGTTCTTC. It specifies CSAILAPPYNEQFF.

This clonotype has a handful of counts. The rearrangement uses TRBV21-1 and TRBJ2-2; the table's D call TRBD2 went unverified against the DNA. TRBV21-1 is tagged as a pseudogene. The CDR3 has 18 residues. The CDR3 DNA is TGTGCCAGCAGCAAAGACTCGCCTAGCGGGGCTGGGACCGGGGAGCTGTTTTTT. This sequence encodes CASSKDSPSGAGTGELFF.

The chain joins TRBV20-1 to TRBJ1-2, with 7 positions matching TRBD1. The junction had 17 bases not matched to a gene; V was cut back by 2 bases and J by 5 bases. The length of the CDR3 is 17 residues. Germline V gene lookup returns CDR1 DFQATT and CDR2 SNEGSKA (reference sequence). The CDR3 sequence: CSARLRGGQTVEYGYTF. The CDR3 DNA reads TGCAGTGCTAGACTTCGGGGGGGACAGACTGTAGAATATGGCTACACCTTC.

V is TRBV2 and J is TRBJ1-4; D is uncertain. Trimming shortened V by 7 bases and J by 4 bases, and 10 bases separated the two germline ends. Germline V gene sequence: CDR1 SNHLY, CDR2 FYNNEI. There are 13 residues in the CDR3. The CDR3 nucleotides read TGTGCCAGCAACGCGGCTTATAATGAAAAACTGTTTTTT. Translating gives CASNAAYNEKLFF.

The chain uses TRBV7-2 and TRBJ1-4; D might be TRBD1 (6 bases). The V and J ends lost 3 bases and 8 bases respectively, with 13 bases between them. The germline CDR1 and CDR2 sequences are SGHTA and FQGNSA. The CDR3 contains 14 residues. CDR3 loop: CASSLGAFEEKLFF. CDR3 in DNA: TGTGCCAGCAGCTTGGGGGCTTTTGAGGAAAAACTGTTTTTT.

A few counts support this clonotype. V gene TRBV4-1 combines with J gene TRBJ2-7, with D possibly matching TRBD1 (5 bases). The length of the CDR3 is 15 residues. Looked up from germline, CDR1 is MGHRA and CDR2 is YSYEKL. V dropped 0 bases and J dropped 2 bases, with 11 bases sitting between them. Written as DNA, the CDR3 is TGCGCCAGCAGCCAAGAGTACAGGCTAACCTACGAGCAGTACTTC. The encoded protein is CASSQEYRLTYEQYF.

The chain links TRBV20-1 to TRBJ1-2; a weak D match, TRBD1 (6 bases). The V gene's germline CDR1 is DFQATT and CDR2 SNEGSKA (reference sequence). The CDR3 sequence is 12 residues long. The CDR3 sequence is CTSGRGDYGYTF. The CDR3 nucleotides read TGCACCTCAGGCAGGGGTGACTATGGCTACACCTTC.

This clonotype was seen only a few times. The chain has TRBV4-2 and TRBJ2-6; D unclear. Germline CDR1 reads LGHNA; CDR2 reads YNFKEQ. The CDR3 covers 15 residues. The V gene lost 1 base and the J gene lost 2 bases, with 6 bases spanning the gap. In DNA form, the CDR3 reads TGTGCCAGCAGCCAAGTAGAGGCTGGGGCCAACGTCCTGACTTTC. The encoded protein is CASSQVEAGANVLTF.

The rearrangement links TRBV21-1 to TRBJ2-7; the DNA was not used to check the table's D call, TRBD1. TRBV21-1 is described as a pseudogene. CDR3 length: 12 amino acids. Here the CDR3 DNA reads TGTGCCAGCGAAACAGGGGAGCACGAGCAGTACTTC. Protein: CASETGEHEQYF.

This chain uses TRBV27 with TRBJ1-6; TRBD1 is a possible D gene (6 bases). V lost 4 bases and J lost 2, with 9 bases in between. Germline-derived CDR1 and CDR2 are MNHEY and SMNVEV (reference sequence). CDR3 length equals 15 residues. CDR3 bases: TGTGCCAGCAGTTCTGGGGGCCCCTATAATTCACCCCTCCACTTT. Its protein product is CASSSGGPYNSPLHF.

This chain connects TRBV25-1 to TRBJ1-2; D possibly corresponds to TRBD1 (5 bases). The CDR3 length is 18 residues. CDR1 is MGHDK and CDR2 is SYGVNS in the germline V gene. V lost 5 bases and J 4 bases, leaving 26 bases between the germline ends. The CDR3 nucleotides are TGTGCCAGCAGTAGCAGTGAAAGGCCACCCGAGGGGTCCTATGGCTACACCTTC. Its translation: CASSSSERPPEGSYGYTF.